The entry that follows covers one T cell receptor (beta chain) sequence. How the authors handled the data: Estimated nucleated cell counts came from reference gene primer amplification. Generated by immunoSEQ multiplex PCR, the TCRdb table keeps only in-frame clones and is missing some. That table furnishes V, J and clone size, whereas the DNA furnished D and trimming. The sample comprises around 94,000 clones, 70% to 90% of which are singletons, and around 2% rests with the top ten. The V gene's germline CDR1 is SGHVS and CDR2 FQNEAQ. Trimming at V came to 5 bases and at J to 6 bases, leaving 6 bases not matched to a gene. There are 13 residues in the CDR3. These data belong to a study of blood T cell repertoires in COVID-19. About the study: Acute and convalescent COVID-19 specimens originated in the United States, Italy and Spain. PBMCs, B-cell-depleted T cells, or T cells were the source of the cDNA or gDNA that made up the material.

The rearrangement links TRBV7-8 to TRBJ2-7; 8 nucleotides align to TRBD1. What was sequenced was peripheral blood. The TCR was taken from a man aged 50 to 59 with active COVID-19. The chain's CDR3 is CASSQWTGREQYF. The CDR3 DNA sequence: TGTGCCAGCAGCCAATGGACAGGGCGCGAGCAGTACTTC.